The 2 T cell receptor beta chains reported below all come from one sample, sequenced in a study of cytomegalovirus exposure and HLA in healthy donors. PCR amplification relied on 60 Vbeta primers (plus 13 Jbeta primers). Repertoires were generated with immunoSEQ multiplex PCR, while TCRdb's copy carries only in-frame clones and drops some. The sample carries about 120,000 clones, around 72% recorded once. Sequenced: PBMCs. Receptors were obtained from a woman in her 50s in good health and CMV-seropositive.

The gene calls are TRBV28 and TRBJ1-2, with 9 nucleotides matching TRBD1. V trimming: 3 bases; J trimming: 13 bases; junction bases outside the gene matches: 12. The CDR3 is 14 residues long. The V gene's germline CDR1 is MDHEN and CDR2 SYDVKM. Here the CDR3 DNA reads TGTGCCAGCAGTTTTTGGGGGGACAGGGAGGAGTCCACCTTC. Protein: CASSFWGDREESTF.

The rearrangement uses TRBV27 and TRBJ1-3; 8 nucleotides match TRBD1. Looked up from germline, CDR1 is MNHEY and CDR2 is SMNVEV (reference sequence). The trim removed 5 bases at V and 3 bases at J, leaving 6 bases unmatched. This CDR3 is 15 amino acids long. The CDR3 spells CASSAHRGGGNTIYF. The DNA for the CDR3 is TGTGCCAGCAGTGCCCACAGGGGGGGTGGAAACACCATATATTTT.